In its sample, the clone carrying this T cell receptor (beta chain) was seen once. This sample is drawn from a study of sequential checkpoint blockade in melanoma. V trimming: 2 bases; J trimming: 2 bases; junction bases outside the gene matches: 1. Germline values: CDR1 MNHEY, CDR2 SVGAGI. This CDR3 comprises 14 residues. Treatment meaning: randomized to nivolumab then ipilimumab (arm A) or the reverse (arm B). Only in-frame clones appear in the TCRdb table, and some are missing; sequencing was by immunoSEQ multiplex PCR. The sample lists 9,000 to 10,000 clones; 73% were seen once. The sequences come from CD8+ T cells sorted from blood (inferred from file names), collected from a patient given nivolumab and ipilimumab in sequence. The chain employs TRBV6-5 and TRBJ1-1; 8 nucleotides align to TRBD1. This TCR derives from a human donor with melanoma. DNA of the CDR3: TGTGCCAGCAGTTACGGGACAGGTAACACTGAAGCTTTCTTT. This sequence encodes CASSYGTGNTEAFF.